The clone carrying this T cell receptor beta chain came up many times. Its antigen remains unidentified. The data were taken from a study of T cell repertoires in cytomegalovirus infection. The overall study: Public signatures in TCR beta pointed to CMV infection and matching HLA type.

General study results and limits: Summed frequency of shared TCR beta families picked out CMV carriers who also had the relevant HLA. The ex vivo response was dominated by HLA-C-restricted CMV-specific TCR beta clonotypes.

From the reads, TCRdb called clonotypes with MiXCR, one entry per CDR3 protein. The sample carries under 800,000 distinct CDR3 sequences, 20% to 25% recorded once. What was sequenced was CD8+ T cells from PBMCs. This clonotype was sampled from a human donor in good health (CMV status not recorded). Some clones in this sample may be carry-over from other donors' samples.

The CDR3, as DNA: TGTGCCAGCAGTCAAAAAGGGGGTAATGAGCAGTTCTTC. It specifies CASSQKGGNEQFF. This chain uses TRBV7-8 with TRBJ2-1, with a tentative D call TRBD1 (6 bases). The V end was cut by 6 bases, the J end by 7 bases, with 13 bases between. The CDR3 has 13 amino acids. Per germline, CDR1 SGHVS and CDR2 FQNEAQ.